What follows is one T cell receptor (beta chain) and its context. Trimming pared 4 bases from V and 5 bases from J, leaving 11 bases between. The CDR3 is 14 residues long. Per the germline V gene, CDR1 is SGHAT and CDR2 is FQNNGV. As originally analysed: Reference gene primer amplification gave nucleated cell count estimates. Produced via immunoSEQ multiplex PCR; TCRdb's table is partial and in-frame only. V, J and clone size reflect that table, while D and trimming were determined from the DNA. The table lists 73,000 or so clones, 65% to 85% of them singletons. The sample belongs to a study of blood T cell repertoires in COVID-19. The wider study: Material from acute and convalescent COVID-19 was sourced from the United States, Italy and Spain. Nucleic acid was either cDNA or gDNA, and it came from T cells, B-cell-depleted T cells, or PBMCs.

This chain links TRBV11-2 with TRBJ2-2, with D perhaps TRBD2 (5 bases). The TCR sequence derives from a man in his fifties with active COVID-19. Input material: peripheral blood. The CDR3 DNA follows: TGTGCCAGCAGCTCCCTACGGGGAACCGGGGAGCTGTTTTTT. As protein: CASSSLRGTGELFF. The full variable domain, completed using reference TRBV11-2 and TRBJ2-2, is EAGVAQSPRYKIIEKRQSVAFWCNPISGHATLYWYQQILGQGPKLLIQFQNNGVVDDSQLPKDRFSAERLKGVDSTLKIQPAKLEDSAVYLCASSSLRGTGELFFGEGSRLTVL.